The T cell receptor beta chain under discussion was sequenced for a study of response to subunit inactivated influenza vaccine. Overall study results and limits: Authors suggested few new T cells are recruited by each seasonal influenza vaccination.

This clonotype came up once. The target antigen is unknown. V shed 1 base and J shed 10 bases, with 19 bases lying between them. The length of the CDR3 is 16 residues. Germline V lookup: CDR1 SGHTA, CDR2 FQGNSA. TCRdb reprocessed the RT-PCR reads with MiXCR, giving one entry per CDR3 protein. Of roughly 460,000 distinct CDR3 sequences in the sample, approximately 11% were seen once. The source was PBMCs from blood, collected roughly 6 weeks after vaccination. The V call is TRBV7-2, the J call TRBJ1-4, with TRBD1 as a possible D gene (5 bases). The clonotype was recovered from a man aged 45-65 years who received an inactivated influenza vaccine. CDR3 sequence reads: CASSLEVVGSGRKLFF. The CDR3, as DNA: TGTGCCAGCAGCTTAGAAGTGGTAGGATCGGGACGAAAACTGTTTTTT. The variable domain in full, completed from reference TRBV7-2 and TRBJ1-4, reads GAGVSQSPSNKVTEKGKDVELRCDPISGHTALYWYRQSLGQGLEFLIYFQGNSAPDKSGLPSDRFSAERTGGSVSTLTIQRTQQEDSAVYLCASSLEVVGSGRKLFFGSGTQLSVL.